This T cell receptor (beta chain) appears in the sequencing data of a study of blood T cell repertoires in COVID-19. Germline CDR1 and CDR2: SGDLS and YYNGEE. Trimming took 3 bases from V and 1 from J, leaving 10 bases between them. The CDR3 consists of 14 residues. TCRdb's table, derived via immunoSEQ multiplex PCR, lists solely in-frame clones and lacks some. The data contain some 140,000 clones, roughly 80% of them singletons. The sequenced material came from PBMCs or T cells enriched from blood (not recorded which). This TCR derives from a man over 45 who had recovered from COVID-19. The V gene is TRBV9, the J gene TRBJ1-1; D is ambiguous. CDR3 amino acids: CASSAGLANTEAFF. CDR3 nucleotide sequence: TGTGCCAGCAGCGCAGGACTGGCGAACACTGAAGCTTTCTTT.